This TCR beta chain originates from a study of vaccination effects on CD4 cells after COVID-19. Following a 10-day culture, CD4+ T cells were purified. BNT162b2 vaccine or mRNA-1273 vaccine was given to participants in two doses. The healthy vaccine recipients, who had no prior SARS-CoV-2 infection, showed negative nucleocapsid antibodies. Researchers swapped half the medium for IL-2 medium on both days 3 and 7. About this clone: As yet, its antigen is unknown.

Overall study findings and caveats: Late in the post-vaccination period, infection-induced and vaccine-induced clones underwent marked clonal contraction.

Repertoires were generated with immunoSEQ multiplex PCR, while TCRdb's copy carries only in-frame clones and drops some. The sample yields some 60,000 clones, 78% seen once. This CDR3 is built from 15 residues. The specimen was CD4+ T cells from PBMCs cultured without peptide, collected after COVID-19 vaccination. The rearrangement uses TRBV21-1 and TRBJ1-2; TRBD1 is taken as the D call from the table, unchecked against the DNA. TRBV21-1 is recorded as a pseudogene. This TCR came from a human donor who received a COVID-19 vaccine. The CDR3 DNA sequence: TGTGCCAGCAGCAATTGTGGACATTCCTCGGCGAGCTACACCTTC. Protein: CASSNCGHSSASYTF.